The clone carrying this T cell receptor beta chain has more than one count but fewer than ten. The ends were cut back, 3 bases at V and 5 bases at J, with 11 bases in the middle. The CDR3 has 13 amino acids. This record belongs to a study of blood T cells in healthy people across ages. With a J-beta primer mix and a sample-barcoded 5' primer, a second PCR ran roughly 7 to 11 cycles. One entry per CDR3 protein results from TCRdb running MiXCR on the 5' RACE reads. The data hold about 800,000 distinct CDR3 sequences, with 35% to 50% observed a single time. The chain employs TRBV12-3 or TRBV12-4 and TRBJ2-7; D ambiguous. The source is a man older than 75 in good health. Specimen: blood. CDR3 in amino acids: CASSFNSPHEQYF. In nucleotides, the CDR3 is TGTGCCAGCAGTTTTAATAGTCCCCACGAGCAGTACTTC.